The entry that follows covers one T cell receptor beta chain sequence. An end of the junction does not agree with germline; a read error may underlie this. CDR1 SGHTA and CDR2 FQGNSA come from the germline V gene. The length of the CDR3 is 13 residues. TCRdb called the reads again in MiXCR, with one record for every CDR3 protein. Of about 680,000 distinct CDR3 sequences listed, 20% to 25% are singletons. The data were taken from a study of T cell repertoires in cytomegalovirus infection. This TCR was recovered from a human donor in good health (CMV status not recorded). Some clones in this sample may be carry-over from other donors' samples. Source material: CD8+ T cells from PBMCs. This sequence joins TRBV7-2 and TRBJ2-1; weak D call: TRBD1 (5 bases). The chain's CDR3 is CVSSFLGHNEQFF. Written as DNA, the CDR3 is TGTGTCAGCAGCTTCTTGGGGCACAATGAGCAGTTCTTC.